This TCR beta chain was retrieved from a study of T cells in Graves' hyperthyroidism and ophthalmopathy. It was RNA transcripts that yielded the amplified TCR beta CDR3 regions. In the first-round RT-PCR of the TCR CDR3, the HTBI primer set was used. TCRdb re-called the multiplex PCR reads with MiXCR, one entry per CDR3 protein. This table has about 640,000 distinct CDR3 sequences, about a fifth appearing once. Per germline, CDR1 KGHDR and CDR2 SFDVKD. The CDR3 has 14 amino acids. Trimming removed 2 bases at V and 4 bases at J, with 8 bases between. Sequencing input: blood. The receptor was isolated from a man between 25 and 39 years old with Graves' ophthalmopathy. This sequence joins TRBV24-1 and TRBJ1-5; no definite D call. The CDR3 DNA reads as TGTGCCACCAGTGATTCAGTCGGGAATCAGCCCCAGCATTTT. Protein sequence: CATSDSVGNQPQHF.